This TCR beta chain was observed in a study of CXCR3-negative and CXCR3-positive naive CD8 T cells. About the study: Around 140 million TRB reads were obtained overall (about 1.5 +/- 0.3 million per library).

The CDR3 runs 13 residues. Study-wide results and caveats: In naive cells, CXCR3-negative and CXCR3-positive subsets had similar TRBV-TRBJ usage; memory cells differed. Researchers report that CXCR3-positive naive cells carry more hydrophobic TRB CDR3s than CXCR3-negative naive cells.

With UMI labels, 5' RACE was used to prepare the TRB cDNA libraries. TCRdb reanalyzed the 5' RACE reads and collapses them to one entry per CDR3 protein, without DNA. Here the sample table reports some 130,000 distinct CDR3 sequences. At around 300,000 cells each, triplicate sorts were carried out for each CD8+ T cell subset. Naive CD8+ T lymphocytes were specified as CD45RO-CCR7+CD27+CD95-. In the case of this clonotype: No antigen is known for it.

The rearrangement links TRBV12-3 or TRBV12-4 to TRBJ1-2; as DNA is missing, the TRBD1 call by TCRdb cannot be tested. The sample taken for sequencing was naive CXCR3+ CD8+ T cells from blood. Regarding subset: CD45RO-CCR7+CD27+CD95- naive CD8+ T cells expressing CXCR3 (TNR3+). The sequence derives from a human donor in good health. Some clones in this sample may be carry-over from other donors' samples. CDR3 in amino acids: CASSLRGPYGYTF.